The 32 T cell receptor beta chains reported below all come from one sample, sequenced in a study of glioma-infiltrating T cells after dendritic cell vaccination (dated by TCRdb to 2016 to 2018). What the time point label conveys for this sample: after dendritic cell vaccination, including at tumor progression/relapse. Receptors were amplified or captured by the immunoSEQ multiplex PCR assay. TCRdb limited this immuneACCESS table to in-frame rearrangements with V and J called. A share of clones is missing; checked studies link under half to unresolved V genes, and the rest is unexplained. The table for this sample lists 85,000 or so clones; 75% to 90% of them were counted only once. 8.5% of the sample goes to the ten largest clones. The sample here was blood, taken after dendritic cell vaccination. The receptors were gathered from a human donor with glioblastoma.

In nucleotides, the CDR3 is TGTGCCCTTCGGGACAGGGTGAACACTGAAGCTTTCTTT. Translation: CALRDRVNTEAFF. The chain links TRBV2 to TRBJ1-1; 9 bases align to TRBD1. Germline V gene data show CDR1 as SNHLY and CDR2 as FYNNEI. The CDR3 sequence is 13 residues long. Trimming at V came to 11 bases and at J to 0 bases, leaving 4 bases not matched to a gene.

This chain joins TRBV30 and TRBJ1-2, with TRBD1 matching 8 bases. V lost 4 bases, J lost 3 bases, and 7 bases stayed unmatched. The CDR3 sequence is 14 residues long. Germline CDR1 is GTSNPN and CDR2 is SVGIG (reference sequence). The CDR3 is CAWNDQGADYGYTF. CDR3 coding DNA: TGTGCCTGGAATGACCAGGGGGCTGACTATGGCTACACCTTC.

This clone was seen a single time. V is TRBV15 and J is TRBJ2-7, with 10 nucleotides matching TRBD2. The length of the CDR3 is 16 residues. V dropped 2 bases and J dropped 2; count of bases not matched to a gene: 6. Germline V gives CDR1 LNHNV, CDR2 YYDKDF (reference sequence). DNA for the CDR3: TGTGCCACCAGCAGATCTCTAGCGGGGGTGGCCTACGAGCAGTACTTC. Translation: CATSRSLAGVAYEQYF.

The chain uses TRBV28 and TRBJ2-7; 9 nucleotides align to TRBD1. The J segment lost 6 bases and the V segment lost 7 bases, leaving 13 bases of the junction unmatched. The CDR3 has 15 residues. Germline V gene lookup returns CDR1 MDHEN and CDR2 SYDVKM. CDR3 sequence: CASTLTGTGSVEQYF. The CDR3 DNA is TGTGCCAGCACCCTAACCGGGACAGGGTCCGTCGAGCAGTACTTC.

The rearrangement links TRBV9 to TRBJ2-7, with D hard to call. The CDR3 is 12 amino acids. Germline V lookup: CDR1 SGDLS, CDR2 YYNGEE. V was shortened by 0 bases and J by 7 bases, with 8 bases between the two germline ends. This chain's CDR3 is CASSVGPGEQYF. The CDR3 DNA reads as TGTGCCAGCAGCGTAGGCCCGGGTGAGCAGTACTTC.

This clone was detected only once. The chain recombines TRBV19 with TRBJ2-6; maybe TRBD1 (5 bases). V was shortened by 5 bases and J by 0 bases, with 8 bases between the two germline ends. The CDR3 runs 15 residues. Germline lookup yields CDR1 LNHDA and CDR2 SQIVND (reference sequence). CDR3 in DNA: TGTGCCAGTAGTGCTGACAGCTCTGGGGCCAACGTCCTGACTTTC. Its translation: CASSADSSGANVLTF.

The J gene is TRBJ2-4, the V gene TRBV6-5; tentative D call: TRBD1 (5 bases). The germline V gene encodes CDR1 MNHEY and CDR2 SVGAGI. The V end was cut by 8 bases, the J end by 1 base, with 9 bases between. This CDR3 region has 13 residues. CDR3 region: CASQTGAKNIQYF. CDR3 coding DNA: TGTGCCAGCCAAACAGGTGCCAAAAACATTCAGTACTTC.

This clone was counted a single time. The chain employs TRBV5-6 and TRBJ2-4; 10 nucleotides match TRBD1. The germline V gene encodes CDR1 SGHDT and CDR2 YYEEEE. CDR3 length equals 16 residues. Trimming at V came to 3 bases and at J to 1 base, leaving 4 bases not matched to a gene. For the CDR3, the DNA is TGTGCCAGCAGCTATGGGACAGGGGAGGCCAAAAACATTCAGTACTTC. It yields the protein CASSYGTGEAKNIQYF.

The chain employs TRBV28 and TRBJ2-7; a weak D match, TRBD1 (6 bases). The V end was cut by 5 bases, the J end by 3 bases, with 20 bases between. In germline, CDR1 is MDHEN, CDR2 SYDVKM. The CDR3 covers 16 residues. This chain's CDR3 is CASSTTGWGKGYEQYF. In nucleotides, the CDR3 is TGTGCCAGCAGTACGACAGGTTGGGGAAAGGGCTACGAGCAGTACTTC.

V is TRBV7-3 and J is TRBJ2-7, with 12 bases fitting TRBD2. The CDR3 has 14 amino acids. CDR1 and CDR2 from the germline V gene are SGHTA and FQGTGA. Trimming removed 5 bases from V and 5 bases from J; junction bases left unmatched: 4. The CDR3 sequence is CASSILAGGNEQYF. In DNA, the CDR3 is TGTGCCAGCAGCATACTAGCGGGAGGAAACGAGCAGTACTTC.

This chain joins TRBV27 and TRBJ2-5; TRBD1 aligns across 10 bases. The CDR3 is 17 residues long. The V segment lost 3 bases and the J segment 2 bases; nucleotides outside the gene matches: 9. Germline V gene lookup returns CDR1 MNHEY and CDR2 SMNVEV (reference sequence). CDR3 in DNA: TGTGCCAGCAGTTTTCGACAGGGGGCATACCTACAAGAGACCCAGTACTTC. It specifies CASSFRQGAYLQETQYF.

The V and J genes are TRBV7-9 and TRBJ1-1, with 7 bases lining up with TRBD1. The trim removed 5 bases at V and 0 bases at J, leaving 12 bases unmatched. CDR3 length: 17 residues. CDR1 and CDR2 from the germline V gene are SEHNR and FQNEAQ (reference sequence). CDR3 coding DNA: TGTGCCAGCAGCCGAGGGTTCCAGGGACAGATGAACACTGAAGCTTTCTTT. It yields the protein CASSRGFQGQMNTEAFF.

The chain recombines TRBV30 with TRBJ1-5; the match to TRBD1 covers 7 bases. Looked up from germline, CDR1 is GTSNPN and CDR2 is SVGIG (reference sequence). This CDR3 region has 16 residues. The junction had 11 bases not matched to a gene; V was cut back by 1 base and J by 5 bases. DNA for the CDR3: TGTGCCTGGAGTGGCCGGGCAGGGGGGTTCTATCAGCCCCAGCATTTT. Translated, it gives CAWSGRAGGFYQPQHF.

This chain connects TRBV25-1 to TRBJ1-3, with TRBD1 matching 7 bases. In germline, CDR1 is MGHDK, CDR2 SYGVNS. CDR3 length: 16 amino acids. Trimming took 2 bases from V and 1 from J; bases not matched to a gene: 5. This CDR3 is CASSEQGGLSGNTIYF. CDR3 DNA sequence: TGTGCCAGCAGTGAACAAGGGGGCCTGTCTGGAAACACCATATATTTT.

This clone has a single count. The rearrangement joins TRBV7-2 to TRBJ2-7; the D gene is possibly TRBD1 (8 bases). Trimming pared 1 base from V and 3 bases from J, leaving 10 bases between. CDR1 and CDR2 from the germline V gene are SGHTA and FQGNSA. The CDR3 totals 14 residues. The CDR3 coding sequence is TGTGCCAGCAGCTTAGACAGGGGGGGCTACGAGCAGTACTTC. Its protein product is CASSLDRGGYEQYF.

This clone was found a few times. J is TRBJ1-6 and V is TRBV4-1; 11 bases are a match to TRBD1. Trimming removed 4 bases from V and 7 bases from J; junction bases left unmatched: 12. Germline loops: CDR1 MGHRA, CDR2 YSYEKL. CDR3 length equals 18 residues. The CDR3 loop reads CASSPHILGQGANSPLHF. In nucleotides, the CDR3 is TGCGCCAGCAGCCCCCATATACTCGGACAGGGGGCGAATTCACCCCTCCACTTT.

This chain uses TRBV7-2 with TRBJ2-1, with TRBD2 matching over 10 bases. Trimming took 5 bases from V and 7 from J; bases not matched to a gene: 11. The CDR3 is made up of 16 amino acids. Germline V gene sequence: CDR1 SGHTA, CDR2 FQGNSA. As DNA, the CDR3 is TGTGCCAGCAGCCGGGATGTAGCGGGAGGTGGTAATGAGCAGTTCTTC. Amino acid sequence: CASSRDVAGGGNEQFF.

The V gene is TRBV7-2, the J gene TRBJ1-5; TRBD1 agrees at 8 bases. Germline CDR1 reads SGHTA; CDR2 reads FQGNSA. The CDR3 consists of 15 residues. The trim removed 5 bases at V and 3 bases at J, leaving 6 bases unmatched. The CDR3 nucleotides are TGTGCCAGCAGCGCTACAGGGGGAGACAATCAGCCCCAGCATTTT. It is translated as CASSATGGDNQPQHF.

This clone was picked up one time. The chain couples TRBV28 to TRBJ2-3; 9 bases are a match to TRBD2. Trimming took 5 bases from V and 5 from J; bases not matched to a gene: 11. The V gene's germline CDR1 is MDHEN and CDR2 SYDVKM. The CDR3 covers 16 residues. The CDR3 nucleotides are TGTGCCAGCAGTCCGGGACTAGCCCCGGTGGGAGATACGCAGTATTTT. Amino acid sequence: CASSPGLAPVGDTQYF.

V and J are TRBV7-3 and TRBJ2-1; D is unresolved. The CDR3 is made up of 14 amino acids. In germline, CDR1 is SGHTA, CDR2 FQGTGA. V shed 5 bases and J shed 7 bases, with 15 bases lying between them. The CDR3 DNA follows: TGTGCCAGCAGCCCCAACGGAGTTAGGAATGAGCAGTTCTTC. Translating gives CASSPNGVRNEQFF.

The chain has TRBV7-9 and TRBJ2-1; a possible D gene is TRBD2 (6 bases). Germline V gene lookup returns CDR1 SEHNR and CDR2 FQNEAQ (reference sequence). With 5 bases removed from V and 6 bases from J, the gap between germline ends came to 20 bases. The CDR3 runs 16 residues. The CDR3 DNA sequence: TGTGCCAGCAGCACCGGGACTCCCAGACCTACCAATGAGCAGTTCTTC. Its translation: CASSTGTPRPTNEQFF.

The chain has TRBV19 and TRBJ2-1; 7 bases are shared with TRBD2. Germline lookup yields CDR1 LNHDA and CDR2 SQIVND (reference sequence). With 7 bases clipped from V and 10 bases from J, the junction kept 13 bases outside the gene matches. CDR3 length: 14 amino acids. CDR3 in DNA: TGTGCCAGTAAGGAGGGGACTACCCTCGGGGAGCAGTTCTTC. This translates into CASKEGTTLGEQFF.

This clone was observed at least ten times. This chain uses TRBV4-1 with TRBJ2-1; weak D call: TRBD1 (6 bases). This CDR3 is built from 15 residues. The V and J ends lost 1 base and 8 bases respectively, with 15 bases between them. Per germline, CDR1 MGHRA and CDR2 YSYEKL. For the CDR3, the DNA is TGCGCCAGCAGCCAAGGACCAACAGGGATGGATGAGCAGTTCTTC. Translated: CASSQGPTGMDEQFF.

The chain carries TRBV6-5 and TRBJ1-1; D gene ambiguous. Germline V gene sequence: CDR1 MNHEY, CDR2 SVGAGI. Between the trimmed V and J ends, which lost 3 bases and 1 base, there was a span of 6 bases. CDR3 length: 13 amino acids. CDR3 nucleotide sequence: TGTGCCAGCAGTTATACAGCGAACACTGAAGCTTTCTTT. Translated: CASSYTANTEAFF.

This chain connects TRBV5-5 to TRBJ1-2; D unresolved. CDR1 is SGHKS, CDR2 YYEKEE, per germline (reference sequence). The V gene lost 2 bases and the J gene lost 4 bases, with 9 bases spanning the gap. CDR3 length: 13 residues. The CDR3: CASSFNSLYGYTF. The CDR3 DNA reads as TGTGCCAGCAGCTTCAATTCACTCTATGGCTACACCTTC. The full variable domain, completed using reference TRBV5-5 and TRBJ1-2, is DAGVTQSPTHLIKTRGQQVTLRCSPISGHKSVSWYQQVLGQGPQFIFQYYEKEERGRGNFPDRFSARQFPNYSSELNVNALLLGDSALYLCASSFNSLYGYTFGSGTRLTVV.

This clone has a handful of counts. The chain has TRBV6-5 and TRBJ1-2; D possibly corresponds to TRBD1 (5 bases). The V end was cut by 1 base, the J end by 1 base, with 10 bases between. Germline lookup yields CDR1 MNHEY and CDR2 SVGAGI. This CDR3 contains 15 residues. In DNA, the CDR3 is TGTGCCAGCAGTTACTACCCGACAGTTAACTATGGCTACACCTTC. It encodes CASSYYPTVNYGYTF.

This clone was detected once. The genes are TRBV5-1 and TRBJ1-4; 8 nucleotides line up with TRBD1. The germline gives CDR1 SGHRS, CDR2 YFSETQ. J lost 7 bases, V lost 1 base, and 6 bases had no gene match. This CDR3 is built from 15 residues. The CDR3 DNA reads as TGCGCCAGCAGCTTGTCCAGGGGGCTTGGTGAAAAACTGTTTTTT. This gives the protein CASSLSRGLGEKLFF. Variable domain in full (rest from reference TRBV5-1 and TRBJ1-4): KAGVTQTPRYLIKTRGQQVTLSCSPISGHRSVSWYQQTPGQGLQFLFEYFSETQRNKGNFPGRFSGRQFSNSRSEMNVSTLELGDSALYLCASSLSRGLGEKLFFGSGTQLSVL.

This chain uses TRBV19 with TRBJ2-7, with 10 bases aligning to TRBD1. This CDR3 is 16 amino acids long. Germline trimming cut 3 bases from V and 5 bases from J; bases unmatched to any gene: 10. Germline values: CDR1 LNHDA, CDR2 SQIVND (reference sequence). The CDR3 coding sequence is TGTGCCAGTAGTATGGCCTCCGGGACAGGGGCCCACGAGCAGTACTTC. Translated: CASSMASGTGAHEQYF.

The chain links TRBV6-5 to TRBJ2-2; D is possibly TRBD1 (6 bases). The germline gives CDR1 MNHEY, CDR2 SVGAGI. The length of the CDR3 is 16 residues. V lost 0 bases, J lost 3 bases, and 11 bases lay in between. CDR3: CASSYSAGADTGELFF. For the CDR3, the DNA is TGTGCCAGCAGTTACTCCGCAGGGGCAGACACCGGGGAGCTGTTTTTT.

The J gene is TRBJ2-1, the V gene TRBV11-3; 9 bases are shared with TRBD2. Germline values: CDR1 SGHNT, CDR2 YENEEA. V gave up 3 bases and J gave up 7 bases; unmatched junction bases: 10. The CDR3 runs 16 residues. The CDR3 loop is CASSLGIAGAGNEQFF. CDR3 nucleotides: TGTGCCAGCAGCTTGGGCATAGCGGGAGCGGGGAATGAGCAGTTCTTC.

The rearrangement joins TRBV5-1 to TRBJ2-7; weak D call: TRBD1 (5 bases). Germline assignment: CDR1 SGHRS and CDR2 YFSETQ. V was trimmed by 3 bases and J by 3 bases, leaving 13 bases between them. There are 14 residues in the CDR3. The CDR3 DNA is TGCGCCAGCAGCTCTAGGGGTGGGAACTACGAGCAGTACTTC. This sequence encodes CASSSRGGNYEQYF. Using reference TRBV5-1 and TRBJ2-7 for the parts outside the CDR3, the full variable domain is KAGVTQTPRYLIKTRGQQVTLSCSPISGHRSVSWYQQTPGQGLQFLFEYFSETQRNKGNFPGRFSGRQFSNSRSEMNVSTLELGDSALYLCASSSRGGNYEQYFGPGTRLTVT.

The CDR3 DNA is TGCAGCGCCTATCCCAGACTAGCGGGAGGAAGTAACGAGCAGTTCTTC. It yields the protein CSAYPRLAGGSNEQFF. This chain joins TRBV29-1 and TRBJ2-1; 13 bases match TRBD2. This CDR3 has 16 amino acids. CDR1 SQVTM and CDR2 ANQGSEA come from the germline V gene. V gave up 7 bases and J gave up 10 bases; unmatched junction bases: 16.